These 29 T cell receptor beta chains originate from one sample sequenced in a study of blood T cell repertoires in COVID-19. Assay used: immunoSEQ multiplex PCR; TCRdb lists only in-frame clones, some missing. The top ten hold roughly a tenth of the sample, which has about 160,000 clones, about four fifths seen once. Sequenced material: peripheral blood. The source of these receptors is a woman of 80 years or more with active or convalescent COVID-19.

This clone was picked up one time. The rearrangement joins TRBV19 to TRBJ2-3; TRBD2 aligns across 11 bases. V dropped 5 bases and J dropped 6; count of bases not matched to a gene: 13. Germline CDR1 reads LNHDA; CDR2 reads SQIVND (reference sequence). The length of the CDR3 is 17 residues. CDR3 coding DNA: TGTGCCAGTAGTTCGTCCGGGACTAGCGGACTTGCGGATACGCAGTATTTT. This sequence encodes CASSSSGTSGLADTQYF.

The rearrangement uses TRBV28 and TRBJ2-4; 8 bases fit TRBD2. The CDR3 loop spans 15 amino acids. CDR1 MDHEN and CDR2 SYDVKM come from the germline V gene. V dropped 6 bases and J dropped 9; count of bases not matched to a gene: 13. CDR3 nucleotide sequence: TGTGCCAGCAGGTCGGGGGGGGTCGGGTCAGCCATTCAGTACTTC. This codes for CASRSGGVGSAIQYF. Using reference TRBV28 and TRBJ2-4 for the parts outside the CDR3, the full variable domain is DVKVTQSSRYLVKRTGEKVFLECVQDMDHENMFWYRQDPGLGLRLIYFSYDVKMKEKGDIPEGYSVSREKKERFSLILESASTNQTSMYLCASRSGGVGSAIQYFGAGTRLSVL.

This clone has only one observation. J is TRBJ1-1 and V is TRBV6-2 or TRBV6-3; a possible D gene is TRBD1 (5 bases). This CDR3 is 14 amino acids long. Germline CDR1 and CDR2: MNHEY and SVGEGT. Trimming left V 2 bases short and J 1 base short, with 8 bases between. The CDR3 DNA follows: TGTGCCAGCAGTTACGTGGGGGGGAACACTGAAGCTTTCTTT. Its protein product is CASSYVGGNTEAFF.

The chain is built from TRBV10-3 and TRBJ1-1, with TRBD1 identical over 11 bases. Per germline, CDR1 ENHRY and CDR2 SYGVKD. After removal of 6 bases from V and 5 bases from J, the junction contained 8 bases not matched to a gene. CDR3 length equals 15 residues. This chain's CDR3 is CAIRTDRGRQTEAFF. CDR3 coding DNA: TGTGCCATCAGGACGGACAGGGGGCGTCAGACTGAAGCTTTCTTT.

This chain uses TRBV7-6 with TRBJ2-7; 7 bases are shared with TRBD2. CDR1 is SGHVS, CDR2 FNYEAQ, per germline. The CDR3 length is 15 residues. Trimming took 1 base from V and 3 from J; bases not matched to a gene: 6. CDR3 in amino acids: CASSLGAGVNYEQYF. CDR3 nucleotides: TGTGCCAGCAGCTTAGGGGCGGGAGTGAACTACGAGCAGTACTTC.

The chain is built from TRBV7-9 and TRBJ2-1, with 11 bases that match TRBD2. There are 17 residues in the CDR3. Germline CDR1 SEHNR, CDR2 FQNEAQ (reference sequence). The V and J ends lost 2 bases and 7 bases, in that order; junction bases with no gene match: 10. In DNA, the CDR3 is TGTGCCAGCAGCTTAAGATTGACTAGCGGGAAGCCTAATGAGCAGTTCTTC. The encoded protein is CASSLRLTSGKPNEQFF.

The chain carries TRBV19 and TRBJ2-3; the match to TRBD1 covers 9 bases. The CDR3 runs 16 residues. V shed 5 bases and J 4 bases; nucleotides not matched to a gene: 10. Germline CDR1 LNHDA, CDR2 SQIVND (reference sequence). CDR3 residues: CASSYPRTGVPDTQYF. The CDR3, as DNA: TGTGCCAGTAGTTACCCCCGGACAGGGGTCCCAGATACGCAGTATTTT.

The V call is TRBV5-1, the J call TRBJ1-2, with 8 bases matching TRBD1. V lost 4 bases, J lost 5 bases, and 7 bases stayed unmatched. Per the germline V gene, CDR1 is SGHRS and CDR2 is YFSETQ. This CDR3 contains 14 residues. Here the CDR3 reads CASSLGTGLYGYTF. DNA for the CDR3: TGCGCCAGCAGCCTAGGGACAGGCCTATATGGCTACACCTTC.

The chain employs TRBV19 and TRBJ1-4, with 10 bases aligning to TRBD1. This CDR3 spans 15 amino acids. The germline gives CDR1 LNHDA, CDR2 SQIVND (reference sequence). J gave up 2 bases and V 6 bases, and 3 bases lay outside the gene matches. CDR3 region: CASRGQGWTNEKLFF. The CDR3 DNA reads TGTGCCAGTAGGGGACAGGGGTGGACTAATGAAAAACTGTTTTTT.

V usage is TRBV7-8 and J usage is TRBJ1-1; D may be TRBD1 (5 bases). Per germline, CDR1 SGHVS and CDR2 FQNEAQ. The ends were cut back, 5 bases at V and 4 bases at J, with 11 bases in the middle. The CDR3 contains 13 residues. CDR3 DNA sequence: TGTGCCAGCAGCCCACTCACAGGCACTGAAGCTTTCTTT. This sequence encodes CASSPLTGTEAFF. Full variable domain (missing parts from reference TRBV7-8 and TRBJ1-1): GAGVSQSPRYKVAKRGQDVALRCDPISGHVSLFWYQQALGQGPEFLTYFQNEAQLDKSGLPSDRFFAERPEGSVSTLKIQRTQQEDSAVYLCASSPLTGTEAFFGQGTRLTVV.

The chain has TRBV6-4 and TRBJ1-2, with 11 bases identical to TRBD1. Germline V gene sequence: CDR1 MRHNA, CDR2 SNTAGT. This CDR3 region has 15 residues. V was pared by 6 bases and J by 8 bases, with 11 bases of the junction left unmatched. The CDR3 is CASSQSGGQGGGYTF. As DNA, the CDR3 is TGTGCCAGCAGCCAAAGTGGGGGACAGGGGGGAGGCTACACCTTC.

The chain combines TRBV6-5 with TRBJ2-7; maybe TRBD1 (5 bases). The V and J ends lost 3 bases and 2 bases respectively, with 11 bases between them. The CDR3 runs 14 residues. CDR1 and CDR2 from the germline V gene are MNHEY and SVGAGI. The CDR3 spells CASSYRSGTYEQYF. CDR3 in DNA: TGTGCCAGCAGTTATCGGTCAGGGACCTACGAGCAGTACTTC.

This clone showed up just a few times. The chain uses TRBV11-2 and TRBJ1-5; TRBD1 aligns across 7 bases. Germline lookup yields CDR1 SGHAT and CDR2 FQNNGV. The J segment lost 8 bases and the V segment lost 1 base, leaving 2 bases of the junction unmatched. The CDR3 is made up of 13 amino acids. The CDR3 loop reads CASSLGQGEPQHF. In DNA, the CDR3 is TGTGCCAGCAGCTTAGGTCAGGGGGAGCCCCAGCATTTT.

This clone was recorded only once. The chain joins TRBV28 to TRBJ1-1, with TRBD1 identical over 7 bases. The CDR3 runs to 13 residues. V was clipped by 5 bases and J by 4 bases; unmatched bases: 4. The V gene's germline CDR1 is MDHEN and CDR2 SYDVKM. CDR3 in DNA: TGTGCCAGCAGTCGGGACAGACTCACTGAAGCTTTCTTT. It is translated as CASSRDRLTEAFF. Supplemented by reference TRBV28 and TRBJ1-1, the full variable domain reads DVKVTQSSRYLVKRTGEKVFLECVQDMDHENMFWYRQDPGLGLRLIYFSYDVKMKEKGDIPEGYSVSREKKERFSLILESASTNQTSMYLCASSRDRLTEAFFGQGTRLTVV.

The rearrangement links TRBV7-3 to TRBJ1-1; 7 bases map to TRBD1. CDR1 is SGHTA, CDR2 FQGTGA, per germline. The trim removed 4 bases at V and 1 base at J, leaving 15 bases unmatched. This CDR3 is built from 18 residues. CDR3 nucleotide sequence: TGTGCCAGCAGCTCGCAAAGACTCGATCGACAGGGGAACACTGAAGCTTTCTTT. Protein: CASSSQRLDRQGNTEAFF.

V gene TRBV5-1 combines with J gene TRBJ1-2; no reliable D call. The CDR3 length is 15 residues. Germline assignment: CDR1 SGHRS and CDR2 YFSETQ. Trimming took off 0 bases at V and 4 bases at J, with 13 bases between the two ends. CDR3 loop: CASSLANQSPYGYTF. The DNA for the CDR3 is TGCGCCAGCAGCTTGGCCAATCAGTCCCCCTATGGCTACACCTTC.

The rearrangement uses TRBV5-1 and TRBJ2-7; 8 bases align to TRBD2. V was pared by 4 bases and J by 7 bases, with 16 bases of the junction left unmatched. Germline V CDR1 and CDR2: SGHRS, YFSETQ. The CDR3 runs 16 residues. This chain's CDR3 is CASSPPKYGGAEEQYF. Written as DNA, the CDR3 is TGCGCCAGCAGCCCCCCAAAGTACGGGGGGGCTGAGGAGCAGTACTTC.

The table lists this clone with a count of one. The V and J genes are TRBV18 and TRBJ1-1, with D uncertain. The CDR3 is 15 amino acids. The V gene lost 0 bases and the J gene lost 3 bases, with 11 bases spanning the gap. Germline loops: CDR1 KGHSH, CDR2 LQKENI. In nucleotides, the CDR3 is TGTGCCAGCTCACCACCGGAAGGGAGGGACACTGAAGCTTTCTTT. Amino acids: CASSPPEGRDTEAFF.

The genes are TRBV3-1 (or the pseudogene TRBV3-2) and TRBJ2-7; D may be TRBD1 (6 bases). In germline, CDR1 is LGHDT, CDR2 YNNKEL (reference sequence). Trimming left V 1 base short and J 9 bases short, with 7 bases between. This CDR3 region has 11 residues. The CDR3 region has the DNA TGTGCCAGCAGCCAAGCAGGGGTGCAGTACTTC. Its translation: CASSQAGVQYF.

The genes are TRBV6-1 and TRBJ2-3; 10 bases match TRBD1. CDR3 size: 15 residues. Germline V gives CDR1 MNHNS, CDR2 SASEGT. The trim removed 3 bases at V and 3 bases at J, leaving 3 bases unmatched. CDR3 in DNA: TGTGCCAGCAGTGATTGGGACAGGGGAACAGATACGCAGTATTTT. It specifies CASSDWDRGTDTQYF.

The CDR3 coding sequence is TGCAGTGCTAGTGATTCCGGGACTCCTTATGGCTACACCTTC. Protein sequence: CSASDSGTPYGYTF. This rearrangement joins TRBV20-1 to TRBJ1-2; possibly TRBD1 for D (5 bases). Trimming took 3 bases from V and 5 from J, leaving 16 bases between them. CDR1 and CDR2 from the germline V gene are DFQATT and SNEGSKA (reference sequence). CDR3 length: 14 amino acids.

This chain joins TRBV12-3 or TRBV12-4 and TRBJ1-2; no definite D call. V lost 6 bases and J 4 bases, leaving 12 bases between the germline ends. The CDR3 extends over 13 amino acids. The CDR3 bases are TGTGCCAGCAGCCCCCCCTCGAGCTATGGCTACACCTTC. Its translation: CASSPPSSYGYTF.

Of note for this clone: Distinct nucleotide sequences in the sample also encode this CDR3. The rearrangement uses TRBV6-5 and TRBJ1-1, with D unclear. The CDR3 is 14 amino acids. Trimming stripped 0 bases from V and 5 bases from J, with 10 bases between. Germline assignment: CDR1 MNHEY and CDR2 SVGAGI. Here the CDR3 reads CASSYSRGETEAFF. The CDR3 region has the DNA TGTGCCAGCAGTTACTCCCGCGGGGAGACTGAAGCTTTCTTT.

The chain has TRBV7-8 and TRBJ1-6; no reliable D call. Trimming cost V 2 bases and J 8 bases, with 4 bases left between them. The CDR3 loop spans 12 amino acids. The germline gives CDR1 SGHVS, CDR2 FQNEAQ. The CDR3 DNA is TGTGCCAGCAGCTTACGGGATTCACCCCTCCACTTT. It is translated as CASSLRDSPLHF.

This clone showed up just a few times. J is TRBJ1-2 and V is TRBV28; 10 bases match TRBD1. CDR3 length: 17 residues. In germline, CDR1 is MDHEN, CDR2 SYDVKM. With 3 bases clipped from V and 3 bases from J, the junction kept 10 bases outside the gene matches. CDR3 coding DNA: TGTGCCAGCAGTTTGCCACTGGGACAGGGGATATACTATGGCTACACCTTC. The encoded protein is CASSLPLGQGIYYGYTF.

Only a few counts were recorded for this clone. This rearrangement joins TRBV18 to TRBJ2-1, with D perhaps matching TRBD1 (5 bases). Trimming shortened V by 3 bases and J by 3 bases, and 15 bases separated the two germline ends. Germline values: CDR1 KGHSH, CDR2 LQKENI. This CDR3 is 16 amino acids long. DNA for the CDR3: TGTGCCAGCTCACCTTTCGGACAAACGCTCTACAATGAGCAGTTCTTC. Protein: CASSPFGQTLYNEQFF.

V gene TRBV3-1 (or the pseudogene TRBV3-2) combines with J gene TRBJ1-6; TRBD1 is a possible D gene (5 bases). V shed 0 bases and J shed 3 bases, with 9 bases lying between them. The CDR3 sequence is 16 residues long. The germline gives CDR1 LGHDT, CDR2 YNNKEL (reference sequence). The CDR3 nucleotides read TGTGCCAGCAGCCAAGATTCACAGGTCTATAATTCACCCCTCCACTTT. Residues: CASSQDSQVYNSPLHF.

V usage is TRBV7-3 and J usage is TRBJ2-7, with 9 bases aligning to TRBD2. The CDR3 covers 15 residues. V shed 5 bases, J shed 3 bases, and the junction held 8 bases outside the gene matches. The germline CDR1 and CDR2 sequences are SGHTA and FQGTGA. The chain's CDR3 is CASSASSGAYYEQYF. CDR3 in DNA: TGTGCCAGCAGCGCGTCTAGCGGGGCATACTACGAGCAGTACTTC. Looking up the rest from reference TRBV7-3 and TRBJ2-7 gives the full variable domain: GAGVSQTPSNKVTEKGKYVELRCDPISGHTALYWYRQSLGQGPEFLIYFQGTGAADDSGLPNDRFFAVRPEGSVSTLKIQRTERGDSAVYLCASSASSGAYYEQYFGPGTRLTVT.

This chain uses TRBV7-9 with TRBJ2-1; 10 positions agree with TRBD2. J lost 3 bases, V lost 4 bases, and 3 bases had no gene match. The CDR3 has 15 amino acids. Per the germline V gene, CDR1 is SEHNR and CDR2 is FQNEAQ (reference sequence). The CDR3 DNA reads TGTGCCAGCAGCTCTACTAGCGGGGTCTACAATGAGCAGTTCTTC. Its protein is CASSSTSGVYNEQFF.